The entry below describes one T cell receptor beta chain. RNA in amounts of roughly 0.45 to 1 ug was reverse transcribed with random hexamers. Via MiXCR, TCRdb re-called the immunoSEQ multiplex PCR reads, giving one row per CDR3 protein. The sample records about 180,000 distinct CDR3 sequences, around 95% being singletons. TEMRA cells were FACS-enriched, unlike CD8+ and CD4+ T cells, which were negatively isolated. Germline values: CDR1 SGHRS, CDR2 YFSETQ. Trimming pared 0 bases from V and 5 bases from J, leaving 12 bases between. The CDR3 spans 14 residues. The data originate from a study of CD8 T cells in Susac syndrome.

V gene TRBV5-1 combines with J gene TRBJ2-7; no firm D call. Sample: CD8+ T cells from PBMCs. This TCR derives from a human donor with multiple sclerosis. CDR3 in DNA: TGCGCCAGCAGCTTGGCCCGGTCCTTGGACGAGCAGTACTTC. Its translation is CASSLARSLDEQYF.